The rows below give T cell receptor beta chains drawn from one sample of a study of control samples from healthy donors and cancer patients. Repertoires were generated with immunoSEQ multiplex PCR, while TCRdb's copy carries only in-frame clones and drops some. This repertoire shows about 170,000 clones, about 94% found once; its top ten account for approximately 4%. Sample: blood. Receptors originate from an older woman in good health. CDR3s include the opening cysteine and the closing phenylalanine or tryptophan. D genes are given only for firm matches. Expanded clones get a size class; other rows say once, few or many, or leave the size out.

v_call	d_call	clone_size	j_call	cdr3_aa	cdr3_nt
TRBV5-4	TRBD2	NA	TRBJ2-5	CASSLVLAGGETQYF	TGTGCCAGCAGCTTGGTACTAGCGGGGGGAGAGACCCAGTACTTC
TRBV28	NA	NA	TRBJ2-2	CASSPRGPGELFF	TGTGCCAGCAGTCCAAGGGGCCCCGGGGAGCTGTTTTTT
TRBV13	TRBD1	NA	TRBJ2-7	CASSGQGLAPYEQYF	TGTGCCAGCAGCGGACAGGGTTTGGCGCCCTACGAGCAGTACTTC
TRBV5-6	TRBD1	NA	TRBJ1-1	CASSLPSGTGGAFF	TGTGCCAGCAGCTTACCTTCCGGGACAGGGGGAGCTTTCTTT
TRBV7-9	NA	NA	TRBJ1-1	CASSLGPGDWAFF	TGTGCCAGCAGCTTAGGACCGGGGGATTGGGCTTTCTTT
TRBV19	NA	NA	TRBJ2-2	CASSSPPLTGELFF	TGTGCCAGTAGCTCACCGCCGCTGACCGGGGAGCTGTTTTTT
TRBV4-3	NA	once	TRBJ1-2	CASSHNRDGGYTF	TGCGCCAGCAGCCACAACAGGGATGGAGGCTACACCTTC
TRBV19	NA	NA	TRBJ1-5	CASNPGRGHQPQHF	TGTGCCAGTAACCCGGGACGGGGTCATCAGCCCCAGCATTTT
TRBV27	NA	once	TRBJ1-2	CASSLGAVVGVYGYTF	TGTGCCAGCAGTTTAGGCGCAGTGGTTGGGGTATATGGCTACACCTTC
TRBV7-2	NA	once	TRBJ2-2	CASSLMSTGTGELFF	TGTGCCAGCAGCTTAATGTCCACAGGCACCGGGGAGCTGTTTTTT
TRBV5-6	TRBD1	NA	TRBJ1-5	CASSRDRDGNQPQHF	TGTGCCAGCAGCCGTGACAGGGATGGGAATCAGCCCCAGCATTTT
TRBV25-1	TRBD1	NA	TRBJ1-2	CASSDPGQANYGYTF	TGTGCCAGCAGTGACCCCGGACAGGCTAACTATGGCTACACCTTC
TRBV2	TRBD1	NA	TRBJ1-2	CATDGQGYGYTF	TGTGCCACCGATGGACAGGGTTATGGCTACACCTTC
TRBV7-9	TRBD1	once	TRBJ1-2	CASSLSQGAGYTF	TGTGCCAGCAGCTTAAGCCAGGGGGCTGGCTACACCTTC
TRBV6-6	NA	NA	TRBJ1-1	CASSPPTGNTEAFF	TGTGCCAGCAGTCCTCCGACAGGGAACACTGAAGCTTTCTTT
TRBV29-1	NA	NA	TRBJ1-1	CSVEAFGGAEAFF	TGCAGCGTTGAAGCCTTTGGAGGGGCTGAAGCTTTCTTT
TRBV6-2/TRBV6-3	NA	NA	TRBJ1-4	CASSPREATNEKLFF	TGTGCCAGCAGCCCCCGAGAGGCAACTAATGAAAAACTGTTTTTT
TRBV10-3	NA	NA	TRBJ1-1	CAISAVYPFPEAFF	TGTGCCATCAGTGCGGTTTACCCTTTCCCTGAAGCTTTCTTT
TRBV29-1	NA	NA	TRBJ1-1	CSVEDAEAFF	TGCAGCGTTGAGGATGCAGAAGCTTTCTTT
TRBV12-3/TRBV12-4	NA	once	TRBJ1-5	CASSLVSDQPQHF	TGTGCCAGCAGTTTAGTTTCGGATCAGCCCCAGCATTTT
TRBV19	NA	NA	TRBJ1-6	CASSMDSSYNSPLHF	TGTGCCAGTAGTATGGATAGCTCCTATAATTCACCCCTCCACTTT
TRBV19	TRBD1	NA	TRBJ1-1	CASSGQGGFLNTEAFF	TGTGCCAGTAGTGGGCAGGGGGGCTTTTTGAACACTGAAGCTTTCTTT
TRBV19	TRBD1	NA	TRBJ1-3	CASSSRDRGRNTIYF	TGTGCCAGTAGTTCCCGGGACAGGGGTAGAAACACCATATATTTT
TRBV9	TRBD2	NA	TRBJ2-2	CASSVASGGGTGELFF	TGTGCCAGCAGCGTAGCTAGCGGGGGAGGTACCGGGGAGCTGTTTTTT
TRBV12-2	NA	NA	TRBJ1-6	CASRFPGSYNSPLHF	TGTGCAAGTCGCTTCCCGGGCTCCTATAATTCACCCCTCCACTTT
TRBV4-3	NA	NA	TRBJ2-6	CASSQEQGTGANVLTF	TGCGCCAGCAGCCAAGAGCAGGGAACGGGGGCCAACGTCCTGACTTTC
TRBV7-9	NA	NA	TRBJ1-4	CASSSSLGWPGEKLFF	TGTGCCAGCAGCTCCTCTCTTGGGTGGCCGGGTGAAAAACTGTTTTTT
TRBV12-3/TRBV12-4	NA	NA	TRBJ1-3	CASSLDRRNTIYF	TGTGCCAGCAGTTTAGACAGAAGAAACACCATATATTTT
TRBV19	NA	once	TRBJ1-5	CASSQGGANQPQHF	TGTGCCAGTAGTCAAGGGGGGGCTAATCAGCCCCAGCATTTT
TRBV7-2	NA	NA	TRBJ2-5	CASSAFKETQYF	TGTGCCAGCAGCGCTTTTAAAGAGACCCAGTACTTC
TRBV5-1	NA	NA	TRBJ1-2	CASSSVAGNYGYTF	TGCGCCAGCAGCTCGGTAGCGGGAAACTATGGCTACACCTTC
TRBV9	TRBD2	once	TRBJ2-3	CASSAGLEPDTQYF	TGTGCCAGCAGCGCCGGACTAGAGCCAGATACGCAGTATTTT
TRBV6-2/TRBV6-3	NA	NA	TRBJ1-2	CASSPDSAGYTF	TGTGCCAGCAGCCCTGACAGTGCCGGCTACACCTTC
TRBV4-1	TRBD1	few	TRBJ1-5	CASSQDAGGSQPQHF	TGCGCCAGCAGCCAAGATGCAGGGGGCAGCCAGCCCCAGCATTTT
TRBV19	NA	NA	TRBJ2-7	CASRGGAHEQYF	TGTGCCAGTAGAGGGGGGGCCCACGAGCAGTACTTC
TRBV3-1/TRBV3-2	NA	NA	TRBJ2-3	CASSQVRGRGTDTQYF	TGTGCCAGCAGCCAAGTCAGGGGACGGGGCACAGATACGCAGTATTTT
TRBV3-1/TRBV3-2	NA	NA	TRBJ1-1	CASSQGGQMNTEAFF	TGTGCCAGCAGCCAAGGAGGACAGATGAACACTGAAGCTTTCTTT
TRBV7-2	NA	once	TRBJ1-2	CASSLAMTGELEGYTF	TGTGCCAGCAGCTTAGCGATGACGGGGGAGCTAGAGGGCTACACCTTC
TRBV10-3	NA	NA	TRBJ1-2	CAINPDVAYGYTF	TGTGCCATCAACCCGGACGTGGCTTATGGCTACACCTTC
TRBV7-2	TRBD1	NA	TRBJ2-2	CAAARTGTGVTGELFF	TGTGCTGCAGCCCGAACCGGGACAGGGGTCACCGGGGAGCTGTTTTTT
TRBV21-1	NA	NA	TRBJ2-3	CASSKGLAGGTDTQYF	TGTGCCAGCAGCAAAGGGCTAGCGGGGGGCACAGATACGCAGTATTTT